This T cell receptor beta chain was sequenced during a study of molecular identifiers for immune sequencing clone quantification. General observations from the study: Jurkat TCR RNA spiked in from one cell (amid 960,000 or so naive cells) was reportedly detectable. In naive cells, under 1% of molecules belonged to clones above 20 RNA copies, against over 99% in effector cells.

Previously reported methods and listed TCR primers produced the bulk TCR libraries. TCRdb reprocessed the PCR reads with MiXCR, giving one entry per CDR3 protein. There are hundreds of thousands of distinct CDR3 sequences in the sample; about 20% occur only once, and roughly 0.9% lies in the top ten. This clonotype was detected ten times or more. Its antigen is not identified. The CDR3 sequence is 15 residues long. Trimming stripped 6 bases from V and 9 bases from J, with 20 bases between. Per the germline V gene, CDR1 is MDHEN and CDR2 is SYDVKM. V and J are TRBV28 and TRBJ1-4, with D possibly matching TRBD1 (6 bases). Sequenced sample: naive CD8+ T cells from blood, with Jurkat cell RNA spiked in. Stated subset: FACS-sorted CD8+CD4-CCR7+CD45RA+ naive T cells. This clonotype was obtained from a human donor in good health. Some libraries in this study had Jurkat cell RNA spiked in. CDR3 region: CASSPNYGGLQKLFF. The CDR3 nucleotides are TGTGCCAGCAGCCCTAACTACGGGGGCTTACAAAAACTGTTTTTT.